This TCR beta chain was found in a study of early stage breast cancer tumors. About the research overall: Of around 15 invasive breast tumors, fewer than 13 were hormone receptor-positive, HER2-negative. Study-level findings and limits: Tumors had about 2.5-fold higher T cell density and higher clonality than adjacent normal breast tissue. Unsorted bulk genomic DNA sequencing lacked pairing and functional marker data.

The V gene lost 3 bases and the J gene lost 4 bases, with 7 bases spanning the gap. The length of the CDR3 is 13 residues. Germline V lookup: CDR1 MNHNY, CDR2 SVGAGI (reference sequence). Blood replicates held 0.5 ug DNA, tumor or normal breast roughly 1.5 ug, two each. TCRdb's copy holds only in-frame clones and misses some; the assay was immunoSEQ multiplex PCR. In the table there are tens of thousands of clones, 65% to 85% of which are singletons. This clone has more than one count but fewer than ten. Its antigen is not known. The sequenced material came from blood. The V gene is TRBV6-6, the J gene TRBJ1-3, with D unclear. The receptor comes from a person in their sixties with breast cancer. As DNA, the CDR3 is TGTGCCAGCAGTTATCAGCCCGGAAACACCATATATTTT. This translates into CASSYQPGNTIYF.